Below are 17 T cell receptor beta chains sequenced from a single sample in a study of cytomegalovirus exposure and HLA in healthy donors. The PCR had 60 Vbeta and 13 Jbeta primers. The method was immunoSEQ multiplex PCR; TCRdb's version includes in-frame clones alone and lacks a portion of them. In the table there are roughly 150,000 clones, 65% to 85% of which are singletons. Sequenced: PBMCs. Receptors were obtained from a male donor in good health and CMV-seronegative.

This chain connects TRBV7-9 to TRBJ1-4; possibly TRBD1 for D (6 bases). Deletions cut 0 bases from V and 8 bases from J, with 13 bases between. The germline gives CDR1 SEHNR, CDR2 FQNEAQ (reference sequence). CDR3 length: 15 residues. The CDR3 region is CASSLAEVQGEKLFF. For the CDR3, the DNA is TGTGCCAGCAGCTTAGCTGAAGTCCAGGGGGAAAAACTGTTTTTT.

This chain joins TRBV29-1 and TRBJ2-7; 10 bases are a match to TRBD2. The trim removed 2 bases at V and 3 bases at J, leaving 1 base unmatched. This CDR3 is built from 13 residues. The V gene's germline CDR1 is SQVTM and CDR2 ANQGSEA. In nucleotides, the CDR3 is TGCAGCGTTGAACTAGCGGGGGACTACGAGCAGTACTTC. Its translation is CSVELAGDYEQYF.

The chain recombines TRBV29-1 with TRBJ2-1; TRBD2 aligns across 9 bases. The germline V gene encodes CDR1 SQVTM and CDR2 ANQGSEA. CDR3 size: 13 residues. With V trimmed by 7 bases and J by 8 bases, 9 bases remained unmatched. The CDR3 here is CSEGLASGYEQFF. CDR3 in DNA: TGCAGCGAGGGACTAGCATCTGGATATGAGCAGTTCTTC.

The J gene is TRBJ2-7, the V gene TRBV6-5, with D tentatively TRBD1 (5 bases). The germline CDR1 and CDR2 sequences are MNHEY and SVGAGI. V shed 0 bases and J shed 3 bases, with 12 bases lying between them. This CDR3 is built from 15 residues. The CDR3 sequence: CASSYSRDSYYEQYF. The CDR3, as DNA: TGTGCCAGCAGTTACTCGAGAGACAGTTACTACGAGCAGTACTTC.

The chain employs TRBV18 and TRBJ1-2, with D perhaps matching TRBD1 (6 bases). CDR3 size: 14 residues. Trimming took off 6 bases at V and 0 bases at J, with 11 bases between the two ends. The germline V gene encodes CDR1 KGHSH and CDR2 LQKENI. CDR3 DNA sequence: TGTGCCAGCTCTTGGGACAAAACTAACTATGGCTACACCTTC. Its protein product is CASSWDKTNYGYTF.

J is TRBJ1-4 and V is TRBV21-1; TRBD1, the D gene given by the table, was not confirmed from the DNA. TRBV21-1 counts as a pseudogene. The CDR3 loop spans 15 amino acids. The DNA of the CDR3 is TGTGCCAGCAGCAAAGCGGGGGACAGGGCTGAAAAACTGTTTTTT. It encodes CASSKAGDRAEKLFF.

The chain couples TRBV27 to TRBJ2-7; 12 bases line up with TRBD1. CDR3 size: 19 residues. Germline CDR1 reads MNHEY; CDR2 reads SMNVEV (reference sequence). Unmatched junction bases numbered 16, after V lost 2 bases and J lost 5 bases. The CDR3 region has the DNA TGTGCCAGCAGTTTAGGGTTGGGACAGGGGGCATGGGGGGGTCACGAGCAGTACTTC. As protein: CASSLGLGQGAWGGHEQYF.

This clone occurred a few times. The V call is TRBV6-5, the J call TRBJ1-2, with no clear D. The germline CDR1 and CDR2 sequences are MNHEY and SVGAGI. V was pared by 2 bases and J by 6 bases, with 19 bases between. The CDR3 runs 16 residues. CDR3 loop: CASSYHRTVEPHGYTF. The CDR3 DNA is TGTGCCAGCAGTTACCATAGAACAGTCGAGCCTCATGGCTACACCTTC.

The rearrangement uses TRBV5-8 and TRBJ1-5, with TRBD1 identical over 10 bases. The junction had 2 bases not matched to a gene; V was cut back by 1 base and J by 4 bases. CDR3 length: 15 residues. Germline CDR1 reads SGHTS; CDR2 reads YDEGEE. CDR3 bases: TGTGCCAGCAGCTTGAGGACAGGGGGGAATCAGCCCCAGCATTTT. It yields the protein CASSLRTGGNQPQHF. Full variable domain (outside the CDR3, taken from reference TRBV5-8 and TRBJ1-5): EAGVTQSPTHLIKTRGQQATLRCSPISGHTSVYWYQQALGLGLQFLLWYDEGEERNRGNFPPRFSGRQFPNYSSELNVNALELEDSALYLCASSLRTGGNQPQHFGDGTRLSIL.

The genes are TRBV5-8 and TRBJ2-3; 7 positions agree with TRBD1. The CDR3 consists of 17 residues. Looked up from germline, CDR1 is SGHTS and CDR2 is YDEGEE. Losses at the gene ends were 4 bases for V and 2 bases for J; bases not matched to a gene: 13. The CDR3 DNA is TGTGCCAGCAGCGAGCCCTGGGACAGCTCTAACACAGATACGCAGTATTTT. Translation: CASSEPWDSSNTDTQYF.

This chain joins TRBV30 and TRBJ2-7, with 8 bases fitting TRBD2. Germline CDR1 and CDR2: GTSNPN and SVGIG (reference sequence). This CDR3 is built from 19 residues. Trimming took 1 base from V and 2 from J; bases not matched to a gene: 19. As DNA, the CDR3 is TGTGCCTGGAGTGCCGGGATCGCAGGACTGGATAGCGGGACCTACGAGCAGTACTTC. Translation gives CAWSAGIAGLDSGTYEQYF.

CDR3 in DNA: TGTGCCAGCAGCTTGGGGGACAACGTAGGTCAGCCCCAGCATTTT. It is translated as CASSLGDNVGQPQHF. J is TRBJ1-5 and V is TRBV5-5; D is possibly TRBD1 (6 bases). The germline V gene encodes CDR1 SGHKS and CDR2 YYEKEE (reference sequence). This CDR3 spans 15 amino acids. Deletions cut 0 bases from V and 6 bases from J, with 13 bases between.

This chain connects TRBV15 to TRBJ2-1; D perhaps matches TRBD2 (5 bases). Germline V gene sequence: CDR1 LNHNV, CDR2 YYDKDF (reference sequence). This CDR3 has 15 residues. The germline V and J ends were trimmed by 0 bases and 2 bases, with 8 bases remaining between them. CDR3 nucleotides: TGTGCCACCAGCAGAGACCGGGGTGCCTACAATGAGCAGTTCTTC. Its translation is CATSRDRGAYNEQFF.

The V call is TRBV2, the J call TRBJ2-1; D perhaps matches TRBD1 (6 bases). CDR1 SNHLY and CDR2 FYNNEI come from the germline V gene. The length of the CDR3 is 13 residues. Trimming took 6 bases from V and 6 from J, leaving 12 bases between them. CDR3 loop: CASRQGMTNEQFF. CDR3 coding DNA: TGTGCCAGCAGACAGGGTATGACCAATGAGCAGTTCTTC. Based on the CDR3 plus reference TRBV2 and TRBJ2-1, the full variable domain is EPEVTQTPSHQVTQMGQEVILRCVPISNHLYFYWYRQILGQKVEFLVSFYNNEISEKSEIFDDQFSVERPDGSNFTLKIRSTKLEDSAMYFCASRQGMTNEQFFGPGTRLTVL.

The chain combines TRBV30 with TRBJ1-1; D unclear. Germline V CDR1 and CDR2: GTSNPN, SVGIG (reference sequence). The germline V and J ends were trimmed by 0 bases and 5 bases, with 4 bases remaining between them. The CDR3 loop spans 11 amino acids. The CDR3: CAWSVYTEAFF. The CDR3 DNA follows: TGTGCCTGGAGTGTTTATACTGAAGCTTTCTTT.

This sequence joins TRBV25-1 and TRBJ1-1; 9 nucleotides line up with TRBD1. Unmatched junction bases numbered 11, after V lost 8 bases and J lost 1 base. The length of the CDR3 is 16 residues. The germline gives CDR1 MGHDK, CDR2 SYGVNS. The CDR3 reads CASSHEQGAPNTEAFF. CDR3 DNA sequence: TGTGCCAGCTCGCACGAACAGGGGGCCCCGAACACTGAAGCTTTCTTT.

This clone was detected only a few times. The chain combines TRBV4-2 with TRBJ1-2; TRBD1 aligns across 7 bases. V was clipped by 0 bases and J by 4 bases; unmatched bases: 5. CDR1 is LGHNA and CDR2 is YNFKEQ in the germline V gene. This CDR3 comprises 15 residues. The CDR3 region is CASSQDTGTVYGYTF. CDR3 DNA: TGTGCCAGCAGCCAAGATACCGGGACAGTCTATGGCTACACCTTC.